Below are 27 T cell receptor beta chains sequenced from a single sample in a study of T cell repertoires in ileal Crohn's disease. The assay was immunoSEQ multiplex PCR, and TCRdb's table has in-frame clones only and misses some. The repertoire has several thousand clones, approximately 77% of them found once; the top ten carry 23%. Time point here: neoterminal ileum biopsy at postoperative endoscopy, about 6 months after surgery. Sequences were obtained from ileal tissue. These receptors all stem from an adult with Crohn's disease.

This clone was found a few times. The chain is built from TRBV7-9 and TRBJ1-3, with no clear D. The length of the CDR3 is 12 residues. From germline, CDR1 is SEHNR and CDR2 FQNEAQ (reference sequence). The germline V and J ends were trimmed by 7 bases and 0 bases, with 4 bases remaining between them. CDR3 sequence reads: CASILSGNTIYF. DNA of the CDR3: TGTGCCAGCATCCTCTCTGGAAACACCATATATTTT.

As concerns this clone: Its ends do not fully match the called genes, so a read error is possible. CDR3 amino acids: CASSEAGDTIYF. For the CDR3, the DNA is TGTGCCAGCAGTGAAGCTGGAGACACCATATATTTT. This chain joins TRBV6-1 and TRBJ1-3; no definite D call. The V gene's germline CDR1 is MNHNS and CDR2 SASEGT. The CDR3 runs 12 residues.

CDR3 in DNA: TGTGCCAGCAGACTAGACAGGGGGCAACATGGCTACACCTTC. This codes for CASRLDRGQHGYTF. This chain connects TRBV6-4 to TRBJ1-2; 10 bases are shared with TRBD1. Per the germline V gene, CDR1 is MRHNA and CDR2 is SNTAGT. This CDR3 region has 14 residues. Trimming cost V 6 bases and J 6 bases; bases outside gene matches: 7.

The rearrangement joins TRBV9 to TRBJ2-3, with D perhaps TRBD2 (5 bases). Germline V gives CDR1 SGDLS, CDR2 YYNGEE. The CDR3 loop spans 14 amino acids. Deletions cut 0 bases from V and 4 bases from J, with 9 bases between. CDR3 sequence (DNA): TGTGCCAGCAGCGTAGGAGGGCCCCCAGATACGCAGTATTTT. It specifies CASSVGGPPDTQYF.

The chain employs TRBV5-4 and TRBJ2-3; TRBD2 matches 11 bases. The V segment lost 2 bases and the J segment 6 bases; nucleotides outside the gene matches: 8. The CDR3 totals 16 residues. Germline CDR1 reads SGHNT; CDR2 reads YYREEE (reference sequence). The CDR3 bases are TGTGCCAGCAGCTTAACTAGCGGGGGCCCCGGGGATACGCAGTATTTT. The encoded protein is CASSLTSGGPGDTQYF.

The chain has TRBV19 and TRBJ1-1; D gene unclear. V was shortened by 2 bases and J by 1 base, with 5 bases between the two germline ends. The CDR3 is 13 amino acids. CDR1 is LNHDA and CDR2 is SQIVND in the germline V gene (reference sequence). CDR3 bases: TGTGCCAGTAGTATACAGCGGAACACTGAAGCTTTCTTT. This codes for CASSIQRNTEAFF.

The chain links TRBV5-6 to TRBJ1-1; D is perhaps TRBD1 (6 bases). From germline, CDR1 is SGHDT and CDR2 YYEEEE. CDR3 length equals 18 residues. V was trimmed by 3 bases and J by 1 base, leaving 22 bases between them. CDR3 nucleotides: TGTGCCAGCAGCTCGCTGGACGGACAGCCGGTTCAGAACACTGAAGCTTTCTTT. Residues: CASSSLDGQPVQNTEAFF.

For this clone: Other nucleotide sequences in the sample specify the same CDR3. The V and J genes are TRBV5-4 and TRBJ2-1; D is possibly TRBD2 (5 bases). The CDR3 has 14 amino acids. Trimming left V 4 bases short and J 3 bases short, with 11 bases between. The germline V gene encodes CDR1 SGHNT and CDR2 YYREEE (reference sequence). The CDR3 coding sequence is TGTGCCAGCAGCAGTAGTGGGAGCTACAATGAGCAGTTCTTC. Amino acid sequence: CASSSSGSYNEQFF.

In this sample, this clone is hyperexpanded. V gene TRBV6-4 combines with J gene TRBJ1-1, with a possible D match to TRBD1 (5 bases). The CDR3 extends over 15 amino acids. Germline V lookup: CDR1 MRHNA, CDR2 SNTAGT. Trimming cost V 5 bases and J 1 base, with 14 bases left between them. The CDR3 DNA follows: TGTGCCAGCAGTCCTTCTAGTACAGGGAACACTGAAGCTTTCTTT. Its translation is CASSPSSTGNTEAFF.

Only a few counts were recorded for this clone. J is TRBJ1-1 and V is TRBV5-4, with a tentative D call TRBD1 (5 bases). V was shortened by 5 bases and J by 0 bases, with 11 bases between the two germline ends. Germline CDR1 reads SGHNT; CDR2 reads YYREEE (reference sequence). This CDR3 is built from 14 residues. The DNA of the CDR3 is TGTGCCAGCAGACCCTGGGGGGTGAACACTGAAGCTTTCTTT. Its protein is CASRPWGVNTEAFF.

The rearrangement links TRBV13 to TRBJ1-3; D possibly corresponds to TRBD1 (5 bases). The ends were cut back, 4 bases at V and 0 bases at J, with 7 bases in the middle. The CDR3 spans 14 residues. Germline V gene sequence: CDR1 PRHDT, CDR2 FYEKMQ (reference sequence). The CDR3 DNA sequence: TGTGCCAGCAGCTCCGGACACTCTGGAAACACCATATATTTT. Its protein product is CASSSGHSGNTIYF.

The rearrangement links TRBV7-2 to TRBJ1-2; D unclear. This CDR3 contains 15 residues. V was clipped by 3 bases and J by 3 bases, with 14 bases between them. The germline CDR1 and CDR2 sequences are SGHTA and FQGNSA. This chain's CDR3 is CASSLSTELYYGYTF. In DNA, the CDR3 is TGTGCCAGCAGCTTGAGTACAGAACTCTACTATGGCTACACCTTC.

The table lists this clone with a few counts. The V gene is TRBV10-1, the J gene TRBJ1-2, with 7 nucleotides matching TRBD1. The V segment lost 2 bases and the J segment 7 bases; nucleotides outside the gene matches: 4. Germline lookup yields CDR1 WNHNN and CDR2 SYGVQD (reference sequence). CDR3 length: 13 residues. The CDR3: CASSEGQAGGYTF. As DNA, the CDR3 is TGCGCCAGCAGTGAGGGACAGGCGGGTGGCTACACCTTC.

The gene calls are TRBV7-9 and TRBJ2-7, with 9 bases fitting TRBD2. Germline V lookup: CDR1 SEHNR, CDR2 FQNEAQ (reference sequence). Germline trimming cut 3 bases from V and 6 bases from J; bases unmatched to any gene: 9. The CDR3 runs 15 residues. CDR3 sequence (DNA): TGTGCCAGCAGCTTTCTACCCGGGACTAGCAGCGAGCAGTACTTC. Protein: CASSFLPGTSSEQYF.

This clone was seen more than once but under ten times. The rearrangement uses TRBV5-5 and TRBJ1-1; no firm D call. Germline V gene sequence: CDR1 SGHKS, CDR2 YYEKEE (reference sequence). This CDR3 is built from 13 residues. Trimming pared 0 bases from V and 6 bases from J, leaving 9 bases between. In DNA form, the CDR3 reads TGTGCCAGCAGCTTGGTGGGGAGCCCTGAAGCTTTCTTT. Its protein product is CASSLVGSPEAFF.

The gene calls are TRBV9 and TRBJ2-2; 8 positions agree with TRBD2. In germline, CDR1 is SGDLS, CDR2 YYNGEE. The CDR3 sequence is 19 residues long. V lost 0 bases and J lost 5; bases outside the gene matches: 15. CDR3 sequence (DNA): TGTGCCAGCAGCGTAGTTGATGCCCGTAGGGCGGGGGGAACCGGGGAGCTGTTTTTT. Encoded protein: CASSVVDARRAGGTGELFF.

This clone was picked up a small number of times. A far larger clone differs by one base, so this is likely a read error. The chain employs TRBV5-8 and TRBJ2-1; 11 nucleotides agree with TRBD2. Germline loops: CDR1 SGHTS, CDR2 YDEGEE. CDR3 length: 19 amino acids. The J segment lost 8 bases and the V segment lost 0 bases, leaving 16 bases of the junction unmatched. DNA of the CDR3: TGTGCCAGCAGCTTGGCCAAAACTGCTCCTAGCGGGAGGATATATGAGCAGTTCTTC. It encodes CASSLAKTAPSGRIYEQFF.

This clone came up a few times. The gene calls are TRBV2 and TRBJ1-5; TRBD1 might be the D (5 bases). In germline, CDR1 is SNHLY, CDR2 FYNNEI. The CDR3 covers 13 residues. V dropped 8 bases and J dropped 3 bases, with 11 bases sitting between them. Written as DNA, the CDR3 is TGTGCCAGCCTTCAGGGTTTCAATCAGCCCCAGCATTTT. Translated: CASLQGFNQPQHF.

V and J are TRBV6-1 and TRBJ2-7, with TRBD2 matching over 9 bases. The CDR3 covers 17 residues. CDR1 is MNHNS and CDR2 is SASEGT in the germline V gene. Trimming at V came to 0 bases and at J to 1 base, leaving 7 bases not matched to a gene. The DNA of the CDR3 is TGTGCCAGCAGTGAAGCACCCCTAGCGGGAAGGTCCTACGAGCAGTACTTC. Its translation is CASSEAPLAGRSYEQYF.

There are a few counts of this clone. The chain uses TRBV5-1 and TRBJ2-3; D uncertain. Trimming took off 4 bases at V and 2 bases at J, with 5 bases between the two ends. CDR3 length: 12 amino acids. Germline V gene sequence: CDR1 SGHRS, CDR2 YFSETQ. The CDR3 DNA follows: TGCGCCAGCAGCGTAGACACAGATACGCAGTATTTT. It yields the protein CASSVDTDTQYF.

This chain connects TRBV27 to TRBJ1-2; tentative D call: TRBD1 (5 bases). Germline lookup yields CDR1 MNHEY and CDR2 SMNVEV (reference sequence). The length of the CDR3 is 15 residues. Deletions cut 1 base from V and 4 bases from J, with 13 bases between. CDR3 sequence (DNA): TGTGCCAGCAGTTTATACGGAGGGGTAGGCTATGGCTACACCTTC. It specifies CASSLYGGVGYGYTF.

The chain is built from TRBV7-2 and TRBJ1-2; TRBD1 matches 7 bases. In germline, CDR1 is SGHTA, CDR2 FQGNSA. V gave up 5 bases and J gave up 4 bases; unmatched junction bases: 7. The CDR3 consists of 14 residues. The chain's CDR3 is CASSPQGQFYGYTF. The CDR3, as DNA: TGTGCCAGCAGCCCCCAGGGACAGTTCTATGGCTACACCTTC. Using reference TRBV7-2 and TRBJ1-2 for the parts outside the CDR3, the full variable domain is GAGVSQSPSNKVTEKGKDVELRCDPISGHTALYWYRQSLGQGLEFLIYFQGNSAPDKSGLPSDRFSAERTGGSVSTLTIQRTQQEDSAVYLCASSPQGQFYGYTFGSGTRLTVV.

In DNA form, the CDR3 reads TGTGCCAGCAGTTATTCCGGGACAGAAGGAAACACCATATATTTT. Translated: CASSYSGTEGNTIYF. This rearrangement joins TRBV6-5 to TRBJ1-3; TRBD1 agrees at 7 bases. The CDR3 is made up of 15 amino acids. From germline, CDR1 is MNHEY and CDR2 SVGAGI. The J segment lost 4 bases and the V segment lost 3 bases, leaving 6 bases of the junction unmatched.

The chain has TRBV6-1 and TRBJ1-3; D is undetermined. CDR3 length: 14 amino acids. V lost 7 bases to trimming and J lost 0 bases, with 10 bases between them. From germline, CDR1 is MNHNS and CDR2 SASEGT. As DNA, the CDR3 is TGTGCCAGCAAATCGGGTGTCTCTGGAAACACCATATATTTT. This translates into CASKSGVSGNTIYF.

This chain joins TRBV6-5 and TRBJ1-6, with 8 bases fitting TRBD1. The ends lost 5 bases at V and 7 bases at J; junction bases unmatched: 4. The CDR3 runs to 14 residues. The germline CDR1 and CDR2 sequences are MNHEY and SVGAGI. The CDR3, as DNA: TGTGCCAGCAGTCTACGGGACAGGAATTCACCCCTCCACTTT. It yields the protein CASSLRDRNSPLHF.

The genes are TRBV11-2 and TRBJ2-7, with 9 bases that match TRBD2. Germline loops: CDR1 SGHAT, CDR2 FQNNGV. J was trimmed by 3 bases and V by 1 base; bases with no gene match: 4. This CDR3 contains 15 residues. The CDR3 sequence: CASSLGVAGDYEQYF. CDR3 DNA sequence: TGTGCCAGCAGCTTAGGGGTAGCGGGGGACTACGAGCAGTACTTC.

This clone is a singleton in its sample. The chain links TRBV19 to TRBJ2-1, with TRBD2 as a possible D gene (6 bases). Germline-derived CDR1 and CDR2 are LNHDA and SQIVND (reference sequence). The germline V and J ends were trimmed by 3 bases and 8 bases, with 23 bases remaining between them. The length of the CDR3 is 17 residues. DNA of the CDR3: TGTGCCAGTAGTATTGCGGGACCACCCGACCCGAGGGATGAGCAGTTCTTC. It codes for CASSIAGPPDPRDEQFF.